This T cell receptor beta chain was captured in a study of blood T cell repertoires in COVID-19. Study-level information: Both acute and convalescent COVID-19 samples were obtained from the United States, Italy and Spain.

CDR3 length equals 13 residues. V lost 3 bases and J lost 9, with 12 bases in between. Germline CDR1 reads ENHRY; CDR2 reads SYGVKD. Libraries were prepared by immunoSEQ multiplex PCR; TCRdb keeps only in-frame clonotypes and omits some of them. The repertoire holds about 37,000 clones, with 70% to 90% as singletons. The chain joins TRBV10-3 to TRBJ1-5, with D possibly TRBD1 on 5 matching bases. Sequencing input: peripheral blood. This sequence was found in a man between 60 and 75 years old with active COVID-19. The CDR3 here is CAISESREGPQHF. CDR3 bases: TGTGCCATCAGTGAATCCAGGGAAGGGCCCCAGCATTTT.